These T cell receptor beta chains were read from a single sample in a study of T cell responses to AZD1222 COVID-19 vaccine. Method: immunoSEQ multiplex PCR; TCRdb's copy keeps in-frame clones and lacks some. The repertoire holds roughly 100,000 clones, about 90% seen once, with 8% to 9% in the top ten. The material was peripheral blood, obtained on day 0 of AZD1222 vaccination. The receptors come from an adult in good health. Both conserved end residues are part of each CDR3. The order of the fields is J gene, D gene, clone size, V gene, CDR3 protein, CDR3 DNA. D genes are given only for firm matches. Clone size is not always given. Where it is, it says once, few, many or a class for expanded clones.

TRBJ1-5,NA,NA,TRBV7-8,CASSFGQRNQPQHF,TGTGCCAGCAGCTTCGGACAGCGCAATCAGCCCCAGCATTTT
TRBJ2-2,NA,NA,TRBV9,CASSVVQGIMNTGELFF,TGTGCCAGCAGCGTAGTTCAAGGGATAATGAACACCGGGGAGCTGTTTTTT
TRBJ1-2,NA,NA,TRBV7-2,CASSLGRLNYGYTF,TGTGCCAGCAGCCTGGGACGCCTGAACTATGGCTACACCTTC
TRBJ2-3,NA,NA,TRBV28,CASSSSVTSTDTQYF,TGTGCCAGCAGCTCTAGCGTCACTAGCACAGATACGCAGTATTTT
TRBJ1-2,TRBD1,once,TRBV18,CASSHQGAEYGYTF,TGTGCCAGCTCACACCAGGGGGCGGAGTATGGCTACACCTTC
TRBJ2-2,NA,NA,TRBV24-1,CATSGPFTGELFF,TGTGCCACCAGTGGTCCCTTCACCGGGGAGCTGTTTTTT
TRBJ2-1,NA,NA,TRBV5-4,CASARGGDNEQFF,TGTGCCAGCGCAAGGGGGGGCGACAATGAGCAGTTCTTC
TRBJ2-1,TRBD1,NA,TRBV24-1,CATSDAGTGFGNEQFF,TGTGCCACCAGTGATGCCGGGACAGGGTTTGGCAATGAGCAGTTCTTC
TRBJ1-2,NA,NA,TRBV10-1,CASSPDYGTFGGYTF,TGCGCCAGCAGTCCCGACTATGGGACCTTCGGGGGCTACACCTTC
TRBJ2-3,TRBD1,NA,TRBV6-1,CASSEGLGQGAQAQYF,TGTGCCAGCAGTGAAGGCCTGGGACAGGGGGCCCAGGCTCAGTATTTT
TRBJ1-1,NA,once,TRBV28,CASSLGVTGTEAFF,TGTGCCAGCAGTTTGGGGGTAACGGGCACTGAAGCTTTCTTT
TRBJ2-5,NA,once,TRBV7-7,CASSLRLPDINYQETQYF,TGTGCTAGCAGCTTGAGACTACCGGATATAAACTACCAAGAGACCCAGTACTTC
TRBJ2-1,NA,NA,TRBV4-2,CASSLGPRGSSYNEQFF,TGTGCCAGCAGCCTCGGACCCAGGGGAAGCTCCTACAATGAGCAGTTCTTC
TRBJ2-7,NA,few,TRBV28,CASSDGGSYEQYF,TGTGCCAGCAGTGACGGGGGCTCCTACGAGCAGTACTTC
TRBJ1-4,NA,NA,TRBV11-1,CASSLSNVGEKLFF,TGTGCCAGCAGCTTAAGTAACGTGGGAGAAAAACTGTTTTTT
TRBJ1-3,NA,NA,TRBV28,CASEAYKDTIYF,TGTGCCAGCGAGGCGTATAAAGACACCATATATTTT
TRBJ2-1,NA,NA,TRBV5-6,CASRSTSPGASYNEQFF,TGTGCCAGCAGATCTACCTCCCCGGGGGCCTCATACAATGAGCAGTTCTTC
TRBJ2-7,NA,NA,TRBV5-1,CASSFGSGLFYEQYF,TGCGCCAGCAGCTTTGGTAGCGGTTTGTTCTACGAGCAGTACTTC
TRBJ1-5,TRBD1,NA,TRBV12-3/TRBV12-4,CASNGQGRGPQHF,TGTGCCAGCAACGGACAGGGGAGGGGGCCCCAGCATTTT
TRBJ2-5,NA,NA,TRBV6-5,CASSSATTGQETQYF,TGTGCCAGCAGTTCGGCCACCACAGGCCAAGAGACCCAGTACTTC
TRBJ1-2,NA,NA,TRBV6-5,CASSYSQTGPYGYTF,TGTGCCAGCAGTTACTCCCAGACAGGTCCTTATGGCTACACCTTC
TRBJ1-1,TRBD1,NA,TRBV2,CASIVDRANEAFF,TGTGCCAGCATTGTCGACAGGGCGAACGAAGCTTTCTTT
TRBJ2-7,TRBD2,few,TRBV10-3,CAISQASGRASYEQYF,TGTGCCATCAGTCAAGCTAGCGGGAGGGCCAGCTACGAGCAGTACTTC
TRBJ2-7,NA,NA,TRBV28,CASSVGGSTYEQYF,TGTGCCAGCAGTGTAGGGGGTTCGACTTACGAGCAGTACTTC
TRBJ2-1,NA,few,TRBV19,CASSDYPGPKQFF,TGTGCCAGTTCCGATTACCCGGGCCCCAAGCAGTTCTTC
TRBJ2-5,NA,few,TRBV4-3,CASSQDRRPETQYF,TGCGCCAGCAGCCAAGATCGCAGGCCAGAGACCCAGTACTTC
TRBJ1-6,NA,NA,TRBV7-9,CASSLEYVSSPLHF,TGTGCCAGCAGCTTAGAGTACGTTAGCTCACCCCTCCACTTT
TRBJ2-7,NA,few,TRBV18,CASSPDGSYEQYF,TGTGCCAGCTCACCGGACGGATCCTACGAGCAGTACTTC
TRBJ2-7,NA,NA,TRBV18,CASSPRGDSGYEQYF,TGTGCCAGCTCGCCTCGAGGGGATTCGGGCTACGAGCAGTACTTC
TRBJ1-2,NA,NA,TRBV5-1,CASSLDSSGGYGYTF,TGCGCCAGCAGCTTGGATTCCTCTGGGGGGTATGGCTACACCTTC
TRBJ2-7,TRBD2,NA,TRBV6-1,CASSDAGGTETYEQYF,TGTGCCAGCAGTGATGCGGGGGGCACTGAGACCTACGAGCAGTACTTC
TRBJ1-2,NA,NA,TRBV14,CASSQRRTNYGYTF,TGTGCCAGCAGCCAAAGGCGAACTAACTATGGCTACACCTTC
TRBJ1-1,TRBD1,NA,TRBV7-3,CASSLQGARTEAFF,TGTGCCAGCAGCTTACAGGGGGCGAGAACTGAAGCTTTCTTT
TRBJ1-4,NA,NA,TRBV5-1,CASSFSGAGSEKLFF,TGCGCCAGCAGCTTTAGCGGGGCCGGGAGTGAAAAACTGTTTTTT
TRBJ1-2,TRBD1,NA,TRBV18,CASSPVGQGARGYTF,TGTGCCAGCTCACCAGTCGGCCAGGGGGCGCGCGGCTACACCTTC
TRBJ1-2,TRBD1,NA,TRBV7-2,CASSFGGTGGGVGYTF,TGTGCCAGCAGCTTTGGGGGCACTGGAGGGGGCGTTGGCTACACCTTC
TRBJ1-2,NA,NA,TRBV12-3/TRBV12-4,CASSAPVTVGYTF,TGTGCCAGCAGTGCCCCGGTGACTGTCGGCTACACCTTC
TRBJ2-5,NA,NA,TRBV19,CASSIERVGPEETQYF,TGTGCCAGTAGTATAGAACGCGTGGGACCCGAAGAGACCCAGTACTTC
TRBJ2-3,NA,NA,TRBV11-2,CASSLEWAEADTQYF,TGTGCCAGCAGCTTAGAATGGGCAGAAGCAGATACGCAGTATTTT
TRBJ2-2,TRBD1,once,TRBV4-1,CASSRGGQGIGELFF,TGCGCCAGCAGCCGCGGGGGACAGGGAATCGGGGAGCTGTTTTTT
TRBJ1-2,TRBD1,once,TRBV28,CASSLEGAGGNYGYTF,TGTGCCAGCAGTTTGGAGGGCGCAGGGGGGAACTATGGCTACACCTTC
TRBJ2-3,TRBD2,NA,TRBV19,CASSILAGTTDTQYF,TGTGCCAGTAGTATTCTAGCGGGTACCACAGATACGCAGTATTTT
TRBJ2-7,NA,NA,TRBV28,CASRYHGSYEQYF,TGTGCCAGCAGATATCACGGTTCCTACGAGCAGTACTTC
TRBJ2-7,NA,NA,TRBV7-9,CASSSLFGPDYEQYF,TGTGCCAGCAGTTCCCTATTCGGGCCGGACTACGAGCAGTACTTC
TRBJ1-1,TRBD1,NA,TRBV4-3,CASSLEQGATEAFF,TGCGCCAGCAGCCTTGAACAGGGGGCCACTGAAGCTTTCTTT